This T cell receptor beta chain was sequenced in a study of blood T cell repertoires in COVID-19. Study information: The analysed material was cDNA or gDNA that came from T cells, B-cell-depleted T cells, or PBMCs.

Participants had their cohort set by participant-reported clinical history. This CDR3 comprises 16 residues. Trimming took off 4 bases at V and 5 bases at J, with 18 bases between the two ends. Germline V gene data show CDR1 as LNHDA and CDR2 as SQIVND (reference sequence). The table came from immunoSEQ multiplex PCR; TCRdb's copy has only in-frame clones and leaves some out. The repertoire holds about 300,000 clones, with 85% as singletons. The chain combines TRBV19 with TRBJ2-1, with D possibly being TRBD1 (6 bases). The sample taken for sequencing was PBMCs or T cells enriched from blood (not recorded which). This clonotype was obtained from a woman between 45 and 65 years old who had recovered from COVID-19. CDR3 bases: TGTGCCAGTAGTAGGTCAGGTACGGACAGAAACAATGAGCAGTTCTTC. Translating gives CASSRSGTDRNNEQFF.